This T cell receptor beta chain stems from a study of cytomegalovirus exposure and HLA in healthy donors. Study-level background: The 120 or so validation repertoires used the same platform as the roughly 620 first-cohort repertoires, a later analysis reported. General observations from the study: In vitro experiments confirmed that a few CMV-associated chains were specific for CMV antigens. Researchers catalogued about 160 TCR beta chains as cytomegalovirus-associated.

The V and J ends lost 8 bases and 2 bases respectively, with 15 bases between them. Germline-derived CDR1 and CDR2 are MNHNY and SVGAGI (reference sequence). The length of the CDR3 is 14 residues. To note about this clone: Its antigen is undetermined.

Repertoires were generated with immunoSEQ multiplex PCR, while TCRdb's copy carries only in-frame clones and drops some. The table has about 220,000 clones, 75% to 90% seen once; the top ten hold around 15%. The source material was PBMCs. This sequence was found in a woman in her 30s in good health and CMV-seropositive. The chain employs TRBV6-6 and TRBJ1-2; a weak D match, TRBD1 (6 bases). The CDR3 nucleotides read TGTGCCAGCCTCTCCCTGGACAGAAACTATGGCTACACCTTC. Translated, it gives CASLSLDRNYGYTF.